The source of this T cell receptor beta chain is a study of shared clonotypes between healthy human individuals (TCRdb year 2020). Regarding the study in general: Three men and two women, aged 18 to 49 years, made up the cohort. For each donor, CD4 naive and CD4 memory were each given three plates, CD8 naive was given two plates, and CD8 memory was given one plate. Blood TCR repertoires of about five healthy adults were deeply sequenced to estimate repertoire size and the extent of clonotype sharing between individuals. Libraries were prepared and TCR repertoires were sequenced by different laboratories using diverse techniques, in order to increase sequencing depth and limit assay-specific biases. Between about 0.8 and 8.9 billion PBMCs per donor were obtained by leukapheresis.

Paper-wide results and their limitations: Compared with non-shared clonotypes, the clonotypes found in all four sorted-subset donors had higher generation probabilities. Based on pairwise subsampling, the degree of clonotype sharing among donors was expected to be affected by sequencing depth. Only blood was sampled, and tissue TCR repertoires likely differ from those in blood. Roughly 5% of naive CD4, roughly 3.6% of naive CD8, approximately 2.2% of memory CD4, and approximately 0.39% of memory CD8 clonotypes were shared across a handful of donors. Estimated clonotype richness was generally larger for naive than for memory subsets. Because the study included only a small number of donors, the genetic and exposure-history diversity represented was limited. Rarefaction of sorted-subset datasets indicated incomplete sequencing despite the large sequencing depth.

The donors were healthy, HIV-negative adults with no recently reported acute infections or vaccinations. Every donor was a Caucasian adult living in Nashville, Tennessee, USA. CD4+ T cells were enriched through magnetic negative selection, after which naive cells were positively selected on CD45RA and the remaining negative fraction served as the memory subset. Blood was obtained by leukapheresis, after which PBMCs were separated by Ficoll-Histopaque density gradient centrifugation and cryopreserved in liquid nitrogen vapor phase. Analytical flow cytometry was used to check the purity and quantity of every magnetically sorted T cell population. From each sorted fraction, genomic DNA was isolated and quantified by UV absorbance on a Nanodrop 2000c. For this clone: Its cognate antigen has yet to be identified. Qualities for individual bases were not recorded, and no much larger clone is one base off.

TCR CDR3 regions were amplified from genomic DNA by multiplex PCR using the deep immunoSEQ assay. Extracted genomic DNA from each cell subset was distributed evenly across all wells of several immunoSEQ 96-well plates, and each plate was treated as a replicate. For sorted subsets, 200 to 250 ng of genomic DNA, equivalent to tens of thousands of T cell genomes, went into each replicate PCR. Purified libraries were quantified with a Qubit 3.0 fluorometer, sized on a Bioanalyzer 2100, and re-quantified with the KAPA Library Quantification kit. A separate single-read 150-cycle Illumina NextSeq 550 flow cell was used to sequence each immunoSEQ 96-well plate. The authors' analysis ran thus. Because the immunoSEQ output included only junctional sequences and no quality scores, the filtering could not be the same as the filtering used for full-length reads. To assign V/J genes and CDR3, sequences were annotated against IMGT germline references using PyIR, a Python wrapper for IgBLAST v1.9. Reads were filtered out if the reads had weak V/J assignments (E-value above 1e-6), no CDR3, stop codons, out-of-frame junctions, or ambiguous translated residues. V3J clonotypes were defined by identical inferred V gene, J gene, and CDR3 amino acid sequence. Percentage overlap between repertoires was calculated by dividing the number of shared unique clonotypes by the size of the smaller repertoire. Repertoire richness was assessed with RTK rarefaction, the Chao1 estimator, and Recon v2.1 estimates of unobserved clonotypes. For all TCRbeta clonotypes obtained by the gDNA method from a few donors, generation probabilities were computed with OLGA. TCRdb stores this immuneACCESS table with in-frame sequences only. Part of the clones is absent; in the studies checked, under half of the shortfall reflects unresolved V genes, and no reason is known for the rest. That table furnishes V, J and clone size, whereas the DNA furnished D and trimming. The table for this sample lists 2 million to 3 million clones; under 95% of them were counted only once. The ten largest account for 0.36% of the sample.

From a lookup of the germline V gene (reference sequence), CDR1 and CDR2 are LNHDA and SQIVND. Trimming leaves V shorter by 6 bases and J shorter by 6 bases, with the junction holding 13 bases beyond the gene matches. The CDR3 contains 16 residues, cysteine and phenylalanine counted. The retained sequence is limited to the CDR3, 48 bases, with the frame set at the first base. Sequences were obtained from naive CD4+ T cells from PBMCs. Sample cell subset or site, as interpreted from the label and publication: CD45RA+ positively selected. This chain is built from TRBV19 and TRBJ1-4, with 7 central nucleotides matching TRBD1. The sequence was collected from a man between 18 and 35 years old in good health. Some clones in this sample may be carry-over from other donors' samples. The nucleotide sequence reads TGTGCCAGTAGCTCCCCCCTGGACAGGCACGATGAAAAACTGTTTTTT. This yields the protein CASSSPLDRHDEKLFF.